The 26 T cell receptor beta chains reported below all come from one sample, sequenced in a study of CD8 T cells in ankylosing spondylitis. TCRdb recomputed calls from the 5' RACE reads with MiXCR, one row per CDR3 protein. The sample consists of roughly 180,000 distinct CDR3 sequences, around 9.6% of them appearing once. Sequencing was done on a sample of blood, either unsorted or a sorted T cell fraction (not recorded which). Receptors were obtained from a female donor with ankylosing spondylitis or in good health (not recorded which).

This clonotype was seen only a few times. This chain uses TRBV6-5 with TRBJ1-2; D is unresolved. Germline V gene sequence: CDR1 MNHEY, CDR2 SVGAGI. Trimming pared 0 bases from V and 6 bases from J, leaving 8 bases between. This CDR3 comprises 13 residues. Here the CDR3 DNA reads TGTGCCAGCAGTTACTCCCCCATGGATGGCTACACCTTC. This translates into CASSYSPMDGYTF.

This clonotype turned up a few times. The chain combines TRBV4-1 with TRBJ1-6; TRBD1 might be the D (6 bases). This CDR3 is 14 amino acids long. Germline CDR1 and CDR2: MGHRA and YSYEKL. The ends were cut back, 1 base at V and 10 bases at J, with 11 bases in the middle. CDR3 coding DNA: TGCGCCAGCAGCCAAGTACAGGGTCAATCACCCCTCCACTTT. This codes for CASSQVQGQSPLHF.

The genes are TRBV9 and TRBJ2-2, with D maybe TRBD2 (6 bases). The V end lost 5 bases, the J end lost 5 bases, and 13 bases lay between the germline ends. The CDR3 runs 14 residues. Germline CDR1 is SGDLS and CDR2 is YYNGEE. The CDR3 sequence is CASSGSGNTGELFF. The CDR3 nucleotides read TGTGCCAGCAGTGGTAGCGGTAATACCGGGGAGCTGTTTTTT.

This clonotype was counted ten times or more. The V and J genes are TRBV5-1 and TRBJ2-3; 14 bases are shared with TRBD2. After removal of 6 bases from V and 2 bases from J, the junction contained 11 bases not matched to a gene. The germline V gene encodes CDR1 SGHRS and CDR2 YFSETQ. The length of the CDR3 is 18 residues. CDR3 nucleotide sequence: TGCGCCAGCATGGGACTAGCGGGAGTGCAACCCTCCACAGATACGCAGTATTTT. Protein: CASMGLAGVQPSTDTQYF.

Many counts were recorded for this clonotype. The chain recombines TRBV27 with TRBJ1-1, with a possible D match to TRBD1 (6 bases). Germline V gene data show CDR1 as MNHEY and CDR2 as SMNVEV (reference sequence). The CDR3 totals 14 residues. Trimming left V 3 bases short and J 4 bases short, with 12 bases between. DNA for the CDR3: TGTGCCAGCAGTTTCGGACAGTTCCCCACTGAAGCTTTCTTT. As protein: CASSFGQFPTEAFF.

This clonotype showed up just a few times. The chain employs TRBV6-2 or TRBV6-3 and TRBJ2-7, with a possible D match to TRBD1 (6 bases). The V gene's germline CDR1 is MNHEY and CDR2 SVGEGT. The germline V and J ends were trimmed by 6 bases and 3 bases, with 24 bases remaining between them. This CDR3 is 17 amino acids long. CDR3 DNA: TGTGCCAGCAGCTATCATCGGCTCACAGGGAACCTCTACGAGCAGTACTTC. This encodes CASSYHRLTGNLYEQYF.

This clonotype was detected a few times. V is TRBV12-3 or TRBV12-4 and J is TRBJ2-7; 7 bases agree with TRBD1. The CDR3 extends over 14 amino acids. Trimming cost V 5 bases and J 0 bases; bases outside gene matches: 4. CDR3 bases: TGTGCCAGCAGTCCCACAGGGGCCTCCTACGAGCAGTACTTC. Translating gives CASSPTGASYEQYF.

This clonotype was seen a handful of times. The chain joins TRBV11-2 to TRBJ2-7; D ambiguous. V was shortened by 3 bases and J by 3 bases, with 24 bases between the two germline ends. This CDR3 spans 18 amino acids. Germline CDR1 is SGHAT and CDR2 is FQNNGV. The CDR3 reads CASSFFPPEYPRNYEQYF. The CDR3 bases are TGTGCCAGCAGCTTTTTTCCTCCCGAGTACCCTAGAAACTACGAGCAGTACTTC.

As DNA, the CDR3 is TGTGCCACCCGTACGTACGCTGAAGCTTTCTTT. Its protein is CATRTYAEAFF. The rearrangement links TRBV19 to TRBJ1-1; D gene ambiguous. V lost 10 bases, J lost 6 bases, and 12 bases lay in between. Germline CDR1 reads LNHDA; CDR2 reads SQIVND (reference sequence). The CDR3 covers 11 residues.

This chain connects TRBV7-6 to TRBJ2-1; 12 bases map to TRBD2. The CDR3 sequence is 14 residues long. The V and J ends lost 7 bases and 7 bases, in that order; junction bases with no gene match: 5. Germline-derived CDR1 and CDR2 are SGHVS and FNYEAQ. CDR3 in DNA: TGTGCCAGCAAGACTAGCGGGAGTGGGAATGAGCAGTTCTTC. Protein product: CASKTSGSGNEQFF.

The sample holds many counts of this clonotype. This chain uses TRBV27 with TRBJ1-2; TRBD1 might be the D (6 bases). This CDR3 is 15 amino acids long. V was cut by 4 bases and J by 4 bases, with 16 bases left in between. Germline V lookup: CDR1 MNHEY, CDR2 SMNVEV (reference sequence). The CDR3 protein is CASSSDEGDPYGYTF. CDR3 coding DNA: TGTGCCAGCAGTTCCGATGAGGGGGACCCCTATGGCTACACCTTC.

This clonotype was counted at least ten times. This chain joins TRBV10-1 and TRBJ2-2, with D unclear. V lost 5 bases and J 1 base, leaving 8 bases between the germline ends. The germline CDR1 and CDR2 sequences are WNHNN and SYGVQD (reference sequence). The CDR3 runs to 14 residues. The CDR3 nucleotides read TGCGCCAGCAGTCCCGGTCAGAACACCGGGGAGCTGTTTTTT. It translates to CASSPGQNTGELFF.

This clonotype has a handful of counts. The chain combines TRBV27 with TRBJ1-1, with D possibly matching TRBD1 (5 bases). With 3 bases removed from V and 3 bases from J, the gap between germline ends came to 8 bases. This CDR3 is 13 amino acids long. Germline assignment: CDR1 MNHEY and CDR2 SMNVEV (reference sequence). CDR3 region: CASSFGGDTEAFF. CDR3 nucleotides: TGTGCCAGCAGTTTCGGAGGGGACACTGAAGCTTTCTTT.

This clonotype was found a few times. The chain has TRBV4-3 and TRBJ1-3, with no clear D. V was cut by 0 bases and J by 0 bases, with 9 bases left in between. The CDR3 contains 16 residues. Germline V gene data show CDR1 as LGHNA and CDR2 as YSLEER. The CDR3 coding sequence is TGCGCCAGCAGCCAAGATTTAGGATTCTCTGGAAACACCATATATTTT. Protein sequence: CASSQDLGFSGNTIYF.

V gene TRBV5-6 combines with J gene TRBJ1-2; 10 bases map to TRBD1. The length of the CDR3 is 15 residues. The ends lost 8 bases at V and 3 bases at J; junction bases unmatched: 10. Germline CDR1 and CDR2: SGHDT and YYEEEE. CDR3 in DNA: TGTGCCAGTGACAGGGGGCTGGACCTAGACTATGGCTACACCTTC. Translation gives CASDRGLDLDYGYTF.

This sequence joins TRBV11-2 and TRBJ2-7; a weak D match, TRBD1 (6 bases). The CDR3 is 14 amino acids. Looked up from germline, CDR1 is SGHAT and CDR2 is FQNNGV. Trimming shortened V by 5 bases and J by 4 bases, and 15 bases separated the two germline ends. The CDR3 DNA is TGTGCCAGCAGCGGAGCCGGGACAAGATACGAGCAGTACTTC. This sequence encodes CASSGAGTRYEQYF. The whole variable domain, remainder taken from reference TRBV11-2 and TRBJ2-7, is EAGVAQSPRYKIIEKRQSVAFWCNPISGHATLYWYQQILGQGPKLLIQFQNNGVVDDSQLPKDRFSAERLKGVDSTLKIQPAKLEDSAVYLCASSGAGTRYEQYFGPGTRLTVT.

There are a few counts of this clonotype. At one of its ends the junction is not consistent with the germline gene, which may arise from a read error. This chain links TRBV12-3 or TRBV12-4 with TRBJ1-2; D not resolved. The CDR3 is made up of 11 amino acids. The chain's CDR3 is CASSSPRAAGF. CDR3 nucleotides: TGTGCCAGCAGTTCTCCGAGGGCGGCGGGGTTC.

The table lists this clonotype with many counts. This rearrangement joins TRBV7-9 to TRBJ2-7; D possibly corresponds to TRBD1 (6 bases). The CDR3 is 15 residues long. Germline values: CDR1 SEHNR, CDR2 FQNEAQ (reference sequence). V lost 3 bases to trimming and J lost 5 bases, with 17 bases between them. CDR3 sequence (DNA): TGTGCCAGCAGCTTGTCCACAGGGTCGGCCGACGAGCAGTACTTC. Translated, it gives CASSLSTGSADEQYF.

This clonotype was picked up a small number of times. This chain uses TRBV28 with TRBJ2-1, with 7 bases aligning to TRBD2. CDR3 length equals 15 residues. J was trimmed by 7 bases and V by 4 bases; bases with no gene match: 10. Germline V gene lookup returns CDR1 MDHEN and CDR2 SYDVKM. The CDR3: CASSSVGLQLNEQFF. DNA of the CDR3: TGTGCCAGCAGTTCAGTGGGACTACAACTGAATGAGCAGTTCTTC.

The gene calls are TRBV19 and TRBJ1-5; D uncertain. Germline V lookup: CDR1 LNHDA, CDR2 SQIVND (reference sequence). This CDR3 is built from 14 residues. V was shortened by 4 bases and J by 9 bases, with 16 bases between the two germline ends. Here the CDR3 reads CASSNHSLRRPQHF. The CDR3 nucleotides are TGTGCCAGTAGTAACCACTCACTACGTAGGCCCCAGCATTTT.

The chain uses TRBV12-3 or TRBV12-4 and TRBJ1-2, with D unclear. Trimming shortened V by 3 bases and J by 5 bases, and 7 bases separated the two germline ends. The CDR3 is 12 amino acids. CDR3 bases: TGTGCCAGCAGTTTCGGGCAGTATGGCTACACCTTC. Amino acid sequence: CASSFGQYGYTF.

CDR3 nucleotides: TGTGCCAGCACCTCGGACTTATACACTGAAGCTTTCTTT. Its translation is CASTSDLYTEAFF. This chain joins TRBV3-1 and TRBJ1-1; D unclear. The CDR3 loop spans 13 amino acids. Germline CDR1 LGHDT, CDR2 YNNKEL (reference sequence). Trimming cost V 7 bases and J 3 bases, with 12 bases left between them.

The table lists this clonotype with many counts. The CDR3 sequence: CSARGTGGGASNQPQHF. The CDR3 bases are TGCAGTGCTAGAGGGACAGGTGGGGGGGCGAGCAATCAGCCCCAGCATTTT. The genes are TRBV20-1 and TRBJ1-5; 7 bases line up with TRBD1. The J segment lost 1 base and the V segment lost 1 base, leaving 10 bases of the junction unmatched. Germline V CDR1 and CDR2: DFQATT, SNEGSKA (reference sequence). This CDR3 has 17 residues.

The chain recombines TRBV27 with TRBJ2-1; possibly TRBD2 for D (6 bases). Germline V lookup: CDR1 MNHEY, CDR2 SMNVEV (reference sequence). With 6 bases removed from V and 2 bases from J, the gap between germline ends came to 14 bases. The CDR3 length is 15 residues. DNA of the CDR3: TGTGCCAGCAGACCCCTAGCGTGGCCCTACAATGAGCAGTTCTTC. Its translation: CASRPLAWPYNEQFF.

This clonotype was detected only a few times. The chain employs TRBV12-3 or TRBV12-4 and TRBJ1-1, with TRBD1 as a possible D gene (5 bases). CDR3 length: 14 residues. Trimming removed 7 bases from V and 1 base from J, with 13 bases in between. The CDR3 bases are TGTGCCAGCACCCCGGGAGGACAGAACACTGAAGCTTTCTTT. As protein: CASTPGGQNTEAFF.

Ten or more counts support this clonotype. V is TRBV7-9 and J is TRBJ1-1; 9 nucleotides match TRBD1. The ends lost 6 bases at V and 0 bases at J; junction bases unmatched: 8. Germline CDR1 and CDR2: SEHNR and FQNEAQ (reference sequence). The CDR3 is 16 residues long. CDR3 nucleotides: TGTGCCAGCAGTCCCAGGGGACAGGGAATGAACACTGAAGCTTTCTTT. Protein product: CASSPRGQGMNTEAFF.